This T cell receptor beta chain originates from a study of memory CD8 T cells in hepatitis C reinfection. Described time point: pre-reinfection, 55 to 20 weeks before reinfection detection. No in vitro expansion preceded TCR sequencing of the sorted cells. Assay used: immunoSEQ multiplex PCR; TCRdb lists only in-frame clones, some missing. The profile shows 50,000 or so clones, around nine tenths of them singletons. Germline V CDR1 and CDR2: MNHNS, SASEGT. Trimming took 1 base from V and 0 from J, leaving 10 bases between them. The CDR3 consists of 15 residues. This TCR was recovered from a man between 18 and 29 years old with hepatitis C virus infection. V is TRBV6-1 and J is TRBJ2-7; D perhaps matches TRBD2 (6 bases). Sequencing was performed on naive CD8+ T cells sorted from blood. The DNA of the CDR3 is TGTGCCAGCAGTGAAGAGGGACTTGACTCCTACGAGCAGTACTTC. Its protein product is CASSEEGLDSYEQYF.